One sample yielded the 9 T cell receptor beta chains listed below, sequenced in a study of CD8 T cells in ankylosing spondylitis. A single record per CDR3 protein comes from TCRdb applying MiXCR to the 5' RACE reads. Altogether around 130,000 distinct CDR3 sequences are present, roughly 6.6% being singletons, with the ten largest covering roughly an eighth. Specimen: blood, either unsorted or a sorted T cell fraction (not recorded which). These receptors were obtained from a male donor with ankylosing spondylitis or in good health (not recorded which).

This clonotype has ten or more counts. The chain recombines TRBV10-3 with TRBJ2-7, with 9 bases identical to TRBD1. CDR1 and CDR2 (germline): ENHRY, SYGVKD. V shed 1 base, J shed 5 bases, and the junction held 0 bases outside the gene matches. The CDR3 contains 13 residues. The CDR3 spells CAISEWDRDEQYF. The CDR3 DNA reads as TGTGCCATCAGTGAGTGGGACAGGGACGAGCAGTACTTC.

This clonotype was seen many times. V gene TRBV7-2 combines with J gene TRBJ2-3, with D possibly TRBD1 on 6 matching bases. V lost 5 bases and J 5 bases, leaving 17 bases between the germline ends. The CDR3 has 15 residues. Germline V lookup: CDR1 SGHTA, CDR2 FQGNSA. CDR3 amino acids: CASSPPGTLEDTQYF. CDR3 coding DNA: TGTGCCAGCAGCCCGCCGGGGACATTGGAAGATACGCAGTATTTT. Full variable domain (rest looked up from reference TRBV7-2 and TRBJ2-3): GAGVSQSPSNKVTEKGKDVELRCDPISGHTALYWYRQSLGQGLEFLIYFQGNSAPDKSGLPSDRFSAERTGGSVSTLTIQRTQQEDSAVYLCASSPPGTLEDTQYFGPGTRLTVL.

At least ten counts were recorded for this clonotype. V usage is TRBV20-1 and J usage is TRBJ2-7; D gene unclear. The CDR3 totals 12 residues. V shed 3 bases and J shed 5 bases, with 11 bases lying between them. Germline V gene lookup returns CDR1 DFQATT and CDR2 SNEGSKA (reference sequence). This chain's CDR3 is CSASLGTDEQYF. The CDR3 DNA reads TGCAGTGCTAGCCTCGGAACTGACGAGCAGTACTTC.

Only a few counts were recorded for this clonotype. The CDR3 nucleotides read TGTGCCAGCAGCCCGGAGGGCGGGGCGAACACTGAAGCTTTCTTT. Amino acid sequence: CASSPEGGANTEAFF. J is TRBJ1-1 and V is TRBV7-2, with a possible D match to TRBD1 (5 bases). Trimming left V 5 bases short and J 1 base short, with 14 bases between. Germline CDR1 reads SGHTA; CDR2 reads FQGNSA. CDR3 length: 15 residues.

This clonotype was observed a few times. J is TRBJ2-7 and V is TRBV30, with D perhaps matching TRBD2 (6 bases). Germline assignment: CDR1 GTSNPN and CDR2 SVGIG (reference sequence). The CDR3 spans 14 residues. Trimming stripped 2 bases from V and 0 bases from J, with 11 bases between. CDR3 bases: TGTGCCTGGAGTACGGGACTGAGCTCCTACGAGCAGTACTTC. It translates to CAWSTGLSSYEQYF.

This clonotype was detected ten times or more. The V and J genes are TRBV20-1 and TRBJ2-7; 9 bases match TRBD1. Germline-derived CDR1 and CDR2 are DFQATT and SNEGSKA (reference sequence). With V trimmed by 2 bases and J by 3 bases, 11 bases remained unmatched. The CDR3 extends over 16 amino acids. The chain's CDR3 is CSARRPTGGGFYEQYF. The CDR3 DNA follows: TGCAGTGCTAGACGCCCCACAGGGGGCGGGTTCTACGAGCAGTACTTC.

The sample holds many counts of this clonotype. The chain carries TRBV7-9 and TRBJ2-2; no clear D gene. This CDR3 has 12 residues. Germline values: CDR1 SEHNR, CDR2 FQNEAQ (reference sequence). The V gene lost 8 bases and the J gene lost 3 bases, with 7 bases spanning the gap. The CDR3 DNA reads TGTGCCAGCGGAATAGACACCGGGGAGCTGTTTTTT. Translation: CASGIDTGELFF.

This clonotype was picked up many times. The gene calls are TRBV7-9 and TRBJ2-1, with D tentatively TRBD2 (5 bases). The length of the CDR3 is 17 residues. Trimming shortened V by 3 bases and J by 0 bases, and 15 bases separated the two germline ends. CDR1 is SEHNR and CDR2 is FQNEAQ in the germline V gene (reference sequence). As DNA, the CDR3 is TGTGCCAGCAGCTTCAGAGGAGTGGGGAGCTCCTACAATGAGCAGTTCTTC. Translated, it gives CASSFRGVGSSYNEQFF.

This clonotype has just a few counts. CDR3 loop: CASRPESLYYEQYF. CDR3 in DNA: TGCGCCAGCAGGCCGGAGTCTCTGTACTACGAGCAGTACTTC. The chain is built from TRBV5-1 and TRBJ2-7; no definite D call. Germline V lookup: CDR1 SGHRS, CDR2 YFSETQ. Trimming took off 5 bases at V and 3 bases at J, with 15 bases between the two ends. CDR3 length: 14 residues.